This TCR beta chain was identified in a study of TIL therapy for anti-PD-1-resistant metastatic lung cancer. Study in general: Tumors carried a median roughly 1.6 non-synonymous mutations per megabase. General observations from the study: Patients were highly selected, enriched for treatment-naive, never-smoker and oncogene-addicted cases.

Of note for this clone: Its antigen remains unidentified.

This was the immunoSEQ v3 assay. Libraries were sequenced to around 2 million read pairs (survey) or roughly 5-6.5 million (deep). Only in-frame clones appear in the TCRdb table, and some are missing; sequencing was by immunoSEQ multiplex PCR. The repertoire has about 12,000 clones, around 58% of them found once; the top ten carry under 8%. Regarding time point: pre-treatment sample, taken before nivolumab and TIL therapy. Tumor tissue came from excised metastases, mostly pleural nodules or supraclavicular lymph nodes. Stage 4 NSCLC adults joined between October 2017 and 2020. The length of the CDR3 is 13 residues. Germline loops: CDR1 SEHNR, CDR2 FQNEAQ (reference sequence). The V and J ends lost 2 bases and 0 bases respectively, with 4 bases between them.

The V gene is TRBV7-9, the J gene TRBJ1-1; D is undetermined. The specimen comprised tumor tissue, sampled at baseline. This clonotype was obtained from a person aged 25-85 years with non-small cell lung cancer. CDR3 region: CASSLLMNTEAFF. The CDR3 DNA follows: TGTGCCAGCAGCTTACTGATGAACACTGAAGCTTTCTTT.